This T cell receptor beta chain was identified during a study of metastatic and nonmetastatic thyroid tumors. General observations from the study: Within blood and tumor, benign nodules reportedly had significantly lower TCR beta diversity than malignant thyroid tumors did.

This CDR3 has 13 amino acids. Trimming cost V 7 bases and J 5 bases; bases outside gene matches: 4. Germline CDR1 and CDR2: DFQATT and SNEGSKA (reference sequence). Per the original methods: Between-group CDR3 differences, defined by clinicopathological status, yielded a distant-metastasis classifier for papillary thyroid cancer. Using MiXCR, TCRdb reanalyzed the PCR reads. The V and J calls were not made by the authors but by TCRdb's processing. The sample records 25,000 to 35,000 clones, about 4.1% being singletons. Each patient went into thyroid surgery without having received any treatment. As for this clone: Its antigen is not identified.

This TCR was recovered from a female donor with papillary thyroid cancer or a benign thyroid nodule (not recorded which). Some clones in this sample may be carry-over from other donors' samples. Input material: blood. The J gene is TRBJ1-6, the V gene TRBV20-1, with 8 bases lining up with TRBD1. CDR3 sequence: CSVAQGDNSPLHF. As DNA, the CDR3 is TGCAGTGTCGCACAGGGGGATAATTCACCCCTCCACTTT.